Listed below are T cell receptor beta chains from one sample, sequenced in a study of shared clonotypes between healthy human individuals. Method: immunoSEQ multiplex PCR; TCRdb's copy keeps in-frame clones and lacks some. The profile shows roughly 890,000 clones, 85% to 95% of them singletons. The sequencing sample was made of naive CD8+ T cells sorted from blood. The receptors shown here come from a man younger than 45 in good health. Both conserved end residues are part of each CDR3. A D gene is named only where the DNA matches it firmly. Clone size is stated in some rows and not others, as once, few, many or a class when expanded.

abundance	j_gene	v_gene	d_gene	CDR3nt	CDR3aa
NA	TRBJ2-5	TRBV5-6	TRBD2	TGTGCCAGCAGCTCGTCCGGCGGGAGTCTCCGTTTTGGAGAGACCCAGTACTTC	CASSSSGGSLRFGETQYF
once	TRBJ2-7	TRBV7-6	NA	TGTGCCAGCAGCTTATACCCATCTCGTGGGGACTACGAGCAGTACTTC	CASSLYPSRGDYEQYF
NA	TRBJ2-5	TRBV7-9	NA	TGTGCCAGCCAACCGGGAGTAAGAGGAGAGACCCAGTACTTC	CASQPGVRGETQYF
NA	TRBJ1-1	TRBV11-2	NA	TGTGCCAGCAGCGGAATCACTGAAGCTTTCTTT	CASSGITEAFF
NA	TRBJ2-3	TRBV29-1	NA	TGCAGCGTTGAACTCTCCGGGACGGAATACACAGATACGCAGTATTTT	CSVELSGTEYTDTQYF
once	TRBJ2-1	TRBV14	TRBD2	TGTGCCAGCAGCCCCCGGGGAATAGCGGGAGAAGGTGAGCAGTTCTTC	CASSPRGIAGEGEQFF
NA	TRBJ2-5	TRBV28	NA	TGTGCCAGCAGGAAGATTTGGCAGTCCCAAGAGACCCAGTACTTC	CASRKIWQSQETQYF
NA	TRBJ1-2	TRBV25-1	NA	TGTGCCAGCAGTGAGGGCCCCGTGGGCTACACCTTC	CASSEGPVGYTF
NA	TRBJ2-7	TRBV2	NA	TGTGCCAGCAGTGAGTTCAGCGCTACCTACGAGCAGTACTTC	CASSEFSATYEQYF
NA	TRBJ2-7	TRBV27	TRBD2	TGTGCCAGCAGTTTGTCCCCGGGACTAGCGGGAGACGAGCAGTACTTC	CASSLSPGLAGDEQYF
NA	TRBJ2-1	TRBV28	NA	TGTGCCAGCAGTTTTATCGGGACACCGGGAGGAGGGCTCTTC	CASSFIGTPGGGLF
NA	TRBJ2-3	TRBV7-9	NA	TGTGCCAGCAGCTTAGAACAGGGTGAAGATACGCAGTATTTT	CASSLEQGEDTQYF
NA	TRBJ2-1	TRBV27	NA	TGTGCCAGCAGAACGATCGGGACGCTATACAATGAGCAGTTCTTC	CASRTIGTLYNEQFF
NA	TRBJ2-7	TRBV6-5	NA	TGTGCCAGCAGTTACACGGGGCCATCCTACGAGCAGTACTTC	CASSYTGPSYEQYF
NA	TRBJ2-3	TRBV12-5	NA	TGTGCTAGTGGTTTGACCGGTAGCACAGATACGCAGTATTTT	CASGLTGSTDTQYF
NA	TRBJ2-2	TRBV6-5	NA	TGTGCCAGCAGTTACAGTGCGGGCGTGGGCACCGGGGAGCTGTTTTTT	CASSYSAGVGTGELFF
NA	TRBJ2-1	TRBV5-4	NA	TGTGCCAGCAGCTTGGGGCCGGGACTGCTGTTCTTC	CASSLGPGLLFF
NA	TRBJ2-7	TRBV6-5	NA	TGTGCCAGCAGTTATTCTGGGTCCGAGCAGTACTTC	CASSYSGSEQYF
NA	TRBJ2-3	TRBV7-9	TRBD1	TGTGCCAGCGACAGGGTGGTAGATACGCAGTATTTT	CASDRVVDTQYF
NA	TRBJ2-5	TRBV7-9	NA	TGTGCCAGCAGCCGCGATAGGGCAGGGCAAGAGACCCAGTACTTC	CASSRDRAGQETQYF
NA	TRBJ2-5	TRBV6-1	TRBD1	TGTGCCAGCAGGGCGGACAGGTCGGGAATGGAGACCCAGTACTTC	CASRADRSGMETQYF
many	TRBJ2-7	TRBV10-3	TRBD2	TGTACGACAGGGGGACTAGCGGGAGTCTACGAGCAGTACTTC	CTTGGLAGVYEQYF
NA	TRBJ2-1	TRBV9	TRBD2	TGTGCCAGCAGCGGGGGACTAGCGGGATCTAATGAGCAGTTCTTC	CASSGGLAGSNEQFF
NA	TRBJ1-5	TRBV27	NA	TGTGCCAGCAGTCAATATCGCCGGACAGTTGGATCTAATAGCAATCAGCCCCAGCATTTT	CASSQYRRTVGSNSNQPQHF
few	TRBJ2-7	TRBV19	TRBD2	TGTGCCAGTAGCGCTAGCGGGAGTGCGTACGAGCAGTACTTC	CASSASGSAYEQYF
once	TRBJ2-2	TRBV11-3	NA	TGTGCCAGCAGCTTAGCTGGATCCGGGGAGCTGTTTTTT	CASSLAGSGELFF
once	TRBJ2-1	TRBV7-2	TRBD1	TGTGCCAGCAGCCGTCCGGGACAGAGGGTTGGCAATGAGCAGTTCTTC	CASSRPGQRVGNEQFF
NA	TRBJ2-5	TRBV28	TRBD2	TGTGCCAGCAGCCCAATGAGCGGGAGCGAGACCCAGTACTTC	CASSPMSGSETQYF
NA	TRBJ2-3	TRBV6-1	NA	TGTGCCAGCAGTGAATACGGGGAACGGGAGACCCCAGATACGCAGTATTTT	CASSEYGERETPDTQYF
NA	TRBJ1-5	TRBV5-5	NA	TGTGCCAGCAGCTTGAGGATCCTCTCGCATTACAATCAGCCCCAGCATTTT	CASSLRILSHYNQPQHF